This section outlines one T cell receptor (beta chain) sequence together with its context. The sample is drawn from a study of blood T cell repertoires in COVID-19. The method was immunoSEQ multiplex PCR; TCRdb's version includes in-frame clones alone and lacks a portion of them. The sample carries roughly 240,000 clones, 86% recorded once. V was trimmed by 0 bases and J by 4 bases, leaving 9 bases between them. Germline assignment: CDR1 SGDLS and CDR2 YYNGEE. This CDR3 spans 14 amino acids. This sequence originates from a woman aged 55-69 years who had recovered from COVID-19. Sequenced material: peripheral blood. The gene calls are TRBV9 and TRBJ2-3; D gene uncertain. The CDR3, as DNA: TGTGCCAGCAGCGTAGTAGCTAGTCCAGATACGCAGTATTTT. Amino acid sequence: CASSVVASPDTQYF.